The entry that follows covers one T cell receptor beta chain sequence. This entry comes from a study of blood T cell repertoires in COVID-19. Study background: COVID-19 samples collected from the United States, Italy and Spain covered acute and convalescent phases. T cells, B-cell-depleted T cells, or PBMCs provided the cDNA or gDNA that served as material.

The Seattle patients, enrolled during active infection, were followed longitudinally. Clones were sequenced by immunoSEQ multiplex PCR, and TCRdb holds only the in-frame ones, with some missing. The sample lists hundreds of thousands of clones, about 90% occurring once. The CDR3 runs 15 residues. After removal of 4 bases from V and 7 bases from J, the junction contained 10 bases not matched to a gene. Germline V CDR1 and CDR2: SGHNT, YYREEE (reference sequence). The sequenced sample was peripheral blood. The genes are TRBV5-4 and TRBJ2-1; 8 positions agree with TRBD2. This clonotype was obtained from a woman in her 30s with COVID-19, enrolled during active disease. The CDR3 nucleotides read TGTGCCAGCAGCCCCTCGATAGCGGGACGGAATGAGCAGTTCTTC. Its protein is CASSPSIAGRNEQFF.